This T cell receptor beta chain emerged from a study of control samples from healthy donors and cancer patients. J gave up 0 bases and V 4 bases, and 10 bases lay outside the gene matches. CDR1 is MNHNS, CDR2 SASEGT, per germline. The CDR3 loop spans 18 amino acids. Assay: immunoSEQ multiplex PCR; the TCRdb copy retains only in-frame clones and omits some. The table has about 130,000 clones, about 90% seen once. The TCR comes from a man younger than 30 in good health. The sequenced material came from blood. The chain employs TRBV6-1 and TRBJ1-5; 9 bases agree with TRBD1. DNA for the CDR3: TGTGCCAGCAGTGTCCGGGACAGGGCCCTTATTAGCAATCAGCCCCAGCATTTT. This encodes CASSVRDRALISNQPQHF.